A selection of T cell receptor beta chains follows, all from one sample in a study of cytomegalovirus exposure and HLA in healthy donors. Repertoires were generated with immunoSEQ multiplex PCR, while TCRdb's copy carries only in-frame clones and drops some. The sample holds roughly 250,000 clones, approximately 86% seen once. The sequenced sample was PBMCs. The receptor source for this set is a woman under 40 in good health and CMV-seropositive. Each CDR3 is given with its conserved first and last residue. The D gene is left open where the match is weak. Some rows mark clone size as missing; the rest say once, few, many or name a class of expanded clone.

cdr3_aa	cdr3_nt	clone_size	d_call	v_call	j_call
CASSKQLAGEVGGEQFF	TGTGCCAGCAGTAAACAATTAGCGGGAGAGGTTGGGGGTGAGCAGTTCTTC	NA	TRBD2	TRBV27	TRBJ2-1
CASSRGGLNTEAFF	TGTGCCAGCAGCCGGGGGGGTTTGAACACTGAAGCTTTCTTT	NA	NA	TRBV11-2	TRBJ1-1
CASRGDRVKYGYTF	TGTGCCAGCAGGGGTGACAGGGTAAAATATGGCTACACCTTC	NA	TRBD1	TRBV2	TRBJ1-2
CASSPPGQKVDEQYF	TGTGCCAGCAGTCCTCCGGGACAGAAGGTTGACGAGCAGTACTTC	NA	TRBD1	TRBV28	TRBJ2-7
CASSMDRIQETQYF	TGCGCCAGCAGTATGGACAGGATCCAAGAGACCCAGTACTTC	NA	TRBD1	TRBV10-1	TRBJ2-5
CASSEGWLAGNEQFF	TGTGCCAGCAGTGAAGGGTGGTTGGCTGGCAATGAGCAGTTCTTC	NA	NA	TRBV2	TRBJ2-1
CASNSQGARTEAFF	TGTGCCAGCAATTCACAGGGGGCTCGTACTGAAGCTTTCTTT	few	TRBD1	TRBV2	TRBJ1-1
CASSVWGQGLGNEQFF	TGTGCCAGCAGCGTATGGGGACAGGGTTTGGGCAATGAGCAGTTCTTC	NA	TRBD1	TRBV9	TRBJ2-1
CASSLTAVTDTQYF	TGTGCCAGCAGCTTAACAGCGGTCACAGATACGCAGTATTTT	NA	NA	TRBV5-4	TRBJ2-3
CASSDTYEQYF	TGTGCCAGCAGTGACACATACGAGCAGTACTTC	NA	NA	TRBV6-1	TRBJ2-7
CASSSPRSRQGARTGELFF	TGTGCCAGCAGCTCCCCCCGTTCCCGACAGGGGGCGCGAACCGGGGAGCTGTTTTTT	NA	TRBD1	TRBV7-9	TRBJ2-2
CASWDRGPSGNTIYF	TGTGCCAGCTGGGACAGGGGGCCCTCTGGAAACACCATATATTTT	NA	TRBD1	TRBV28	TRBJ1-3
CASSLSTSGYLFQETQYF	TGTGCCAGCAGTTTATCGACTAGCGGGTACCTATTCCAAGAGACCCAGTACTTC	NA	TRBD2	TRBV27	TRBJ2-5
CASSQGDRDQPQHF	TGTGCCAGCAGCCAAGGAGACCGGGATCAGCCCCAGCATTTT	NA	NA	TRBV4-2	TRBJ1-5
CAWSLGLAGNIQYF	TGTGCCTGGAGTCTCGGACTAGCGGGAAACATTCAGTACTTC	once	TRBD2	TRBV30	TRBJ2-4
CAWSVAGSEEPQHF	TGTGCCTGGAGTGTGGCAGGGTCCGAGGAGCCCCAGCATTTT	NA	NA	TRBV30	TRBJ1-5
CASRSTGPNQPQHF	TGTGCCAGCAGGTCGACAGGGCCTAATCAGCCCCAGCATTTT	few	TRBD1	TRBV7-9	TRBJ1-5
CASMSHGNNQPQHF	TGTGCCAGCATGTCCCACGGTAACAATCAGCCCCAGCATTTT	NA	NA	TRBV28	TRBJ1-5
CASSGTALGTDTQYF	TGTGCCAGCAGCGGGACAGCGTTGGGCACAGATACGCAGTATTTT	few	NA	TRBV9	TRBJ2-3
CASSLIGQGAEKLFF	TGTGCCAGCAGCTTAATCGGTCAGGGCGCTGAAAAACTGTTTTTT	NA	NA	TRBV11-2	TRBJ1-4
CASSFSLASTDTQYF	TGTGCCAGCAGTTTTAGTCTAGCGAGCACAGATACGCAGTATTTT	NA	NA	TRBV27	TRBJ2-3
CASTLLRGSLTEAFF	TGTGCCAGCACCCTACTACGGGGGAGTCTGACTGAAGCTTTCTTT	once	NA	TRBV7-2	TRBJ1-1
CASSARLSDRGGGGYTF	TGTGCCAGCAGTGCCCGGCTCTCGGACAGGGGTGGGGGTGGCTACACCTTC	NA	TRBD1	TRBV27	TRBJ1-2
CASSEDPSSNTEAFF	TGTGCCAGCAGTGAAGACCCCTCTAGTAACACTGAAGCTTTCTTT	NA	NA	TRBV6-1	TRBJ1-1
CASSFRGSRDEQFF	TGTGCCAGCAGCTTCAGGGGGAGCCGCGATGAGCAGTTCTTC	NA	TRBD1	TRBV5-4	TRBJ2-1
CASSLPSQGPRGGYTF	TGCGCCAGCAGCTTGCCTTCACAGGGCCCGAGGGGTGGCTACACCTTC	NA	NA	TRBV5-1	TRBJ1-2
CASSPRPGETQYF	TGTGCCAGCAGCCCGCGGCCAGGGGAGACCCAGTACTTC	NA	NA	TRBV9	TRBJ2-5
CASLRALNTEAFF	TGTGCCAGCTTGAGGGCGTTGAACACTGAAGCTTTCTTT	NA	NA	TRBV2	TRBJ1-1
CASSPRGSGTSSYNEQFF	TGTGCCAGCTCACCACGGGGTAGCGGGACGAGCTCCTACAATGAGCAGTTCTTC	NA	TRBD2	TRBV18	TRBJ2-1